Given below is one TCR beta chain in context. V lost 0 bases, J lost 7 bases, and 10 bases lay in between. This CDR3 region has 13 residues. Germline V gene data show CDR1 as SGHNT and CDR2 as YYREEE (reference sequence). These data are taken from a study of control samples from healthy donors and cancer patients. The repertoire was sequenced with immunoSEQ multiplex PCR; TCRdb's copy has only in-frame clones and lacks some. The sample records tens of thousands of clones, under 95% being singletons. The gene calls are TRBV5-4 and TRBJ1-1; the D is unclear. The TCR was taken from a woman aged 40 to 55 with lung cancer. Sequenced material: PBMCs. CDR3 sequence: CASSLVGRGEAFF. The CDR3 DNA sequence: TGTGCCAGCAGCTTGGTGGGCCGGGGTGAAGCTTTCTTT.